This T cell receptor beta chain emerged from a study of Japanese encephalitis immunity and Zika vaccine responses (dated by TCRdb to the early 2020s). At the level of the whole study: Three 5.0 ug doses of alum-adjuvanted ZPIV were administered to included participants at weeks 0, 4 and 28. For TCR sequencing, over 5 representative participants were chosen from each pre-vaccination group, with samples at week 0 (after pre-vaccination, before ZPIV) and week 52. For stimulations, either ZIKV structural-protein peptide pools divided into flavivirus-conserved and non-conserved sets or JEV or YFV peptides matching the pre-vaccination were used. ZIKV peptides were 15-mers overlapping by 11 residues, selected for NetMHCpan/NetMHCII-predicted epitopes with affinity below 50 nM. Eleven to twelve participants received one dose of YFV vaccine (YF-VAX) before ZPIV, and nine or ten participants were flavivirus-naive. In addition, the TCR repertoires of a few flavivirus-naive individuals were analyzed at weeks 2, 6 and 52 after ZPIV vaccination began. A two-dose regimen of JEV vaccine (IXIARO), with doses given 28 days apart, was administered to around twelve participants two to three months before the first ZPIV dose. The study tested whether prior Japanese encephalitis virus (JEV) or yellow fever virus (YFV) vaccination shaped CD4 T cell responses to the Zika vaccine.

The library was made by 5' RACE. TCRbeta libraries were pooled in proportion to their sorted cell numbers before sequencing. Total RNA was extracted from the sorted cells with RNAzol RT, and cDNA was synthesized using an oligo(dT) primer and a template-switching oligo. The TCRbeta V-CDR3-J region was amplified by PCR between a SMARTer oligo primer and a TCRbeta constant-region primer using Kapa HiFi. A second PCR added Illumina adaptors and sample-specific index barcodes, with HighPrep bead cleanup and Bioanalyzer confirmation of a roughly 650 bp band. Libraries were sequenced on an Illumina MiSeq with 2x151 bp paired-end reads. As for the authors' bioinformatics: Reads were demultiplexed with an in-house Java program, and TCRbeta annotations were assigned and clonotypes were counted with MiXCR. Repertoire overlap was measured with Morisita-Horn indices from the R package vegan, along with UPGMA clustering and Circos plots of recurring clonotypes. Shannon diversity and richness were normalized to the highest possible value given the input cell numbers, yielding values from 0 to 1. CDR3beta sequences were aligned using MUSCLE, distances were calculated using SeqinR, and multidimensional scaling was plotted in R. Through fastp at Q25 and MiXCR, TCRdb rebuilt clones from the public reads, retaining in-frame beta chains. All rows with the same CDR3 protein become a single entry with the most common DNA and genes. The V and J calls, along with clone size, are taken from TCRdb and not from the paper's own processing. The sample has about 160 distinct CDR3 sequences on record, 1.5% to 2.5% of them singletons. The ten most abundant clones make up over 35% of the sample.

CDR1 and CDR2 (SNHLY, FYNNEI) derive from the germline V gene. From the cysteine through the phenylalanine, the CDR3 covers 11 amino acids. Only the CDR3 part of the read is kept: 33 bases, read in frame from the first base. Cut back by 4 bases and 4 bases, the V and J ends lie 3 bases apart. General findings and caveats noted by the study authors: The samples grouped by participant and showed no similarity across individuals, which suggests that no public TCRs were detected. After ZPIV, repertoire richness of CD4 T cells responding to conserved ZIKV epitopes significantly decreased in JEV-pre-vaccinated donors. The analysis was restricted to a subset of trial participants with three doses and adequate samples, and the entire vaccinated cohort was not analyzed. CD8 T cell responses of very low magnitude were detected against ZIKV peptide pools and were observed in only a few individuals. Higher repertoire similarity across time-points and stimulations was observed in JEV-pre-vaccinated donors than in YFV-pre-vaccinated donors, indicating that more clonotypes were common to ZIKV and JEV stimulation. The individual peptides behind the cross-reactive responses were not identified because limits on sample size made peptide-pool deconvolution impossible.

PBMCs were labeled with CellTrace CFSE and were cultured for 6 days in RPMI containing about 8.6% human serum plus peptide pools at roughly 1 ug/mL each. On a BD FACSAria, proliferating CD4 T cells were sorted without fixation as live CD56-CD19-CD16-CD3+CD4+ CFSE-low cells. The enrolled adults were healthy, and microneutralization screening showed them to be seronegative for ZIKV, JEV, YFV, DENV and WNV. The samples were drawn from a phase 1 trial of an alum-adjuvanted Zika purified-inactivated virus (ZPIV) vaccine that was randomized, double-blinded and placebo-controlled. Peripheral blood mononuclear cells were isolated using a standard procedure and kept frozen in liquid nitrogen until needed. Remarks on this clonotype: No base quality information exists; no much larger clone differs at one position.

The sequence is built from TRBV2 and TRBJ2-3, with no reliable assignment of the D segment. The sequence was obtained from an adult woman who received an inactivated Zika virus vaccine. This sample comprised antigen-activated CD4+ T cells from blood, cultured, obtained during a Zika inactivated vaccine study. At the DNA level, the sequence is TGTGCCAGCAGTGTCGCAGATACGCAGTATTTT. Translated, this is CASSVADTQYF.